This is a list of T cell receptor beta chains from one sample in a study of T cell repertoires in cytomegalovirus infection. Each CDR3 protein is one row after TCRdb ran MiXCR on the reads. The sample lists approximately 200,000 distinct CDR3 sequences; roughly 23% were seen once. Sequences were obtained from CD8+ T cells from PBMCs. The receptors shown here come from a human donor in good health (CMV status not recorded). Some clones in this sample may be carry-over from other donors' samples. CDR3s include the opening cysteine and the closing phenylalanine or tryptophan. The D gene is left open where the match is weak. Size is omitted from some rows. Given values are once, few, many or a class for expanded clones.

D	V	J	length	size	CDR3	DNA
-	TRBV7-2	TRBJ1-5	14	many	CASSLVVLDQPQHF	TGTGCCAGCAGCTTAGTGGTCCTTGACCAGCCCCAGCATTTT
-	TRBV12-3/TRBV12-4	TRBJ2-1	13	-	CASSSSGYDEQFF	TGTGCCAGCAGTTCCTCAGGGTACGATGAGCAGTTCTTC
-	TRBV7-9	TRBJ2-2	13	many	CASSWSNTGELFF	TGTGCCAGCAGCTGGTCGAACACCGGGGAGCTGTTTTTT
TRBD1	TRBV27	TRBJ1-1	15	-	CASSSSDRVGGEAFF	TGTGCCAGCAGTTCGTCTGACAGGGTCGGCGGTGAAGCTTTCTTT
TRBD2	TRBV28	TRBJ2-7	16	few	CASTLPSGGSTYEQYF	TGTGCCAGCACCCTACCCAGCGGGGGCAGTACCTACGAGCAGTACTTC
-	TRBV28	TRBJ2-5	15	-	CASTKRQDGQETQYF	TGTGCCAGCACCAAGCGGCAGGATGGGCAAGAGACCCAGTACTTC
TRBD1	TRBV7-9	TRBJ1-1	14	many	CASSSDRGYTEAFF	TGTGCCAGCAGCTCAGACAGGGGCTACACTGAAGCTTTCTTT
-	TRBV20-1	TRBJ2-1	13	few	CSARDFNYNEQFF	TGCAGTGCTAGAGATTTCAACTACAATGAGCAGTTCTTC
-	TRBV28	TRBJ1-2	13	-	CASSQKGNYGYTF	TGTGCCAGCAGCCAAAAGGGCAATTATGGCTACACCTTC
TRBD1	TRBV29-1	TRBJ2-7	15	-	CSVEGTGISSYEQYF	TGCAGCGTTGAAGGGACAGGAATAAGCTCCTACGAGCAGTACTTC
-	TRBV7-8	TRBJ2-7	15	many	CASSPVAGSSYEQYF	TGTGCCAGCAGCCCCGTGGCAGGGTCATCCTACGAGCAGTACTTC
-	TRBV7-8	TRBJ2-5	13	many	CASSLNLGETQYF	TGTGCCAGCAGCTTAAATTTAGGCGAGACCCAGTACTTC
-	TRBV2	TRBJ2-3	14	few	CASINGPLSDTQYF	TGTGCCAGCATCAACGGACCCCTCTCGGATACGCAGTATTTT
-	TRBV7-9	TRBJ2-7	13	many	CASSLEGPYEQYF	TGTGCCAGCAGCTTGGAAGGACCCTACGAGCAGTACTTC
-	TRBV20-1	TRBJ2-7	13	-	CSARDLGTYEQYF	TGCAGTGCTAGAGATCTTGGAACCTACGAGCAGTACTTC
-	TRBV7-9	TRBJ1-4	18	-	CASSPWVPNGATNEKLFF	TGTGCCAGCAGCCCCTGGGTCCCGAACGGGGCAACTAATGAAAAACTGTTTTTT
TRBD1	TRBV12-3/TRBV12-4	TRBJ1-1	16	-	CASSPLLSTGGTEAFF	TGTGCCAGCAGTCCCCTCCTCAGTACAGGGGGAACTGAAGCTTTCTTT
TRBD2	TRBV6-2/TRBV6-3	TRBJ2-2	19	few	CASSYFRLAGILGTGELFF	TGTGCCAGCAGTTACTTCCGACTAGCGGGCATCTTAGGCACCGGGGAGCTGTTTTTT
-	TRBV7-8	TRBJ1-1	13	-	CASSLALGVEAFF	TGTGCCAGCAGCTTAGCTCTGGGGGTTGAAGCTTTCTTT
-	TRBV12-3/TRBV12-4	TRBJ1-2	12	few	CAARTDDYGYTF	TGTGCCGCACGGACGGACGATTATGGCTACACCTTC
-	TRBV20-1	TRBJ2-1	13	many	CSARDLSYNEQFF	TGCAGTGCTAGAGATTTGTCCTACAATGAGCAGTTCTTC
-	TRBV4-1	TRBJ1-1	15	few	CASSQASWGNTEAFF	TGCGCCAGCAGCCAAGCGAGCTGGGGAAACACTGAAGCTTTCTTT
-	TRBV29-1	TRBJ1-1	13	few	CSVPTGASGEAFF	TGCAGCGTTCCGACGGGGGCGTCGGGTGAAGCTTTCTTT
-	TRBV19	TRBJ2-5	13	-	CASSRTVAETQYF	TGTGCCAGTAGCCGGACAGTGGCAGAGACCCAGTACTTC
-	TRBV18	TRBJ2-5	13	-	CASSPPVEETQYF	TGTGCCAGCTCACCACCGGTGGAAGAGACCCAGTACTTC
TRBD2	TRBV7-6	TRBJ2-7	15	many	CASSLEGTSFYEQYF	TGTGCCAGCAGCTTAGAAGGGACTAGTTTCTACGAGCAGTACTTC
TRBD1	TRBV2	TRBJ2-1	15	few	CASSEYRGRNNEQFF	TGTGCCAGCAGTGAATACAGGGGGCGAAACAATGAGCAGTTCTTC
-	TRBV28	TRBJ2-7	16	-	CASDNPRRGTSYEQYF	TGTGCCAGCGATAACCCCCGGAGGGGAACCTCCTACGAGCAGTACTTC
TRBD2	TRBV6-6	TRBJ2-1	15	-	CASSYMAGAYNEQFF	TGTGCCAGCAGTTACATGGCGGGAGCCTACAATGAGCAGTTCTTC
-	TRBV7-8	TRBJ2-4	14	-	CASIPSLSKNIQYF	TGTGCCAGCATCCCCAGCCTATCCAAAAACATTCAGTACTTC
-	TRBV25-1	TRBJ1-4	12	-	CASSPGAGMLFF	TGTGCCAGCAGTCCCGGAGCAGGGATGCTGTTTTTT
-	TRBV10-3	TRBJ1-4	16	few	CAISVSLAAGNEKLFF	TGTGCCATCAGTGTGTCGTTGGCAGCGGGTAATGAAAAACTGTTTTTT
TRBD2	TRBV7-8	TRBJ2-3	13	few	CASTPERGETQYF	TGTGCCAGCACCCCTGAGCGGGGGGAAACGCAGTATTTT
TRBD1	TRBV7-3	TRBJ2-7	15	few	CASSASGGASYEQYF	TGTGCCAGCAGCGCCTCAGGGGGCGCCAGCTACGAGCAGTACTTC
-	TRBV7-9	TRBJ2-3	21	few	CASSLGGLWDFLFLGTDTQYF	TGTGCCAGCAGCTTAGGCGGCCTGTGGGACTTCTTATTCTTGGGCACAGATACGCAGTATTTT
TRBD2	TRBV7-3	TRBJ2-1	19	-	CASSLMGLAGASSYNEQFF	TGTGCCAGCAGCTTAATGGGACTAGCGGGGGCAAGCTCCTACAATGAGCAGTTCTTC
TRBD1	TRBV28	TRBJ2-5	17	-	CASSFPEEGTGQETQYF	TGTGCCAGCAGTTTTCCAGAGGAGGGGACAGGACAAGAGACCCAGTACTTC
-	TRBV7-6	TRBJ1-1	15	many	CASSSRSTGNTEAFF	TGTGCCAGCAGCTCAAGGTCCACAGGGAACACTGAAGCTTTCTTT
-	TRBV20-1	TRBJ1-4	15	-	CSASIWTAGDEKLFF	TGCAGTGCTAGCATTTGGACAGCGGGGGACGAAAAACTGTTTTTT
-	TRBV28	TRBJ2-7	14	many	CASSLYGRLDEQYF	TGTGCCAGCAGTTTGTACGGCCGCCTTGACGAGCAGTACTTC
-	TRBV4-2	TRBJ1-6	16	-	CASSQEMGAKNSPLHF	TGTGCCAGCAGCCAAGAAATGGGGGCGAAGAATTCACCCCTCCACTTT